This TCR beta chain was recorded in a study of T cell changes during pregnancy in multiple sclerosis. The table came from immunoSEQ multiplex PCR; TCRdb's copy has only in-frame clones and leaves some out. The sample yields 100,000 or so clones, 91% seen once. Trimming took 5 bases from V and 0 from J; bases not matched to a gene: 7. CDR1 and CDR2 from the germline V gene are SGDLS and YYNGEE. CDR3 length equals 15 residues. The chain combines TRBV9 with TRBJ1-1, with 7 bases aligning to TRBD1. The receptor comes from a female donor with multiple sclerosis, enrolled in a pregnancy study. The sample here was peripheral blood, taken after pregnancy. As DNA, the CDR3 is TGTGCCAGCAGTGTCCTGACAGGGATGAACACTGAAGCTTTCTTT. Protein product: CASSVLTGMNTEAFF.